This passage covers 6 T cell receptor beta chains from one sample sequenced in a study of molecular identifiers for immune sequencing clone quantification. TCRdb processed the PCR reads anew with MiXCR; each CDR3 protein has one entry. The data contain a few hundred thousand distinct CDR3 sequences, about 20% of them singletons. Input material: naive CD8+ T cells from blood, with Jurkat cell RNA spiked in. Subset in this sample: FACS-sorted CD8+CD4-CCR7+CD45RA+ naive T cells. The receptors shown here come from a human donor in good health. Some libraries in this study had Jurkat cell RNA spiked in.

The rearrangement joins TRBV13 to TRBJ2-5, with D tentatively TRBD1 or TRBD2 (5 bases each). Trimming took 5 bases from V and 1 from J, leaving 17 bases between them. Germline V gene data show CDR1 as PRHDT and CDR2 as FYEKMQ (reference sequence). CDR3 size: 16 residues. The CDR3 sequence: CASSHPSMGVQETQYF. The CDR3 bases are TGTGCCAGCAGCCATCCGTCGATGGGGGTCCAAGAGACCCAGTACTTC.

In this sample, this clonotype turned up many times. The chain recombines TRBV2 with TRBJ1-6; D call uncertain. This CDR3 is built from 15 residues. Germline V gene lookup returns CDR1 SNHLY and CDR2 FYNNEI. V lost 7 bases and J lost 6, with 16 bases in between. The CDR3 DNA follows: TGTGCCAGCACCGACTCGGCAGAGATTAATTCACCCCTCCACTTT. Its protein product is CASTDSAEINSPLHF.

This clonotype was picked up many times. The gene calls are TRBV29-1 and TRBJ2-2; TRBD1 is a possible D gene (6 bases). The V gene's germline CDR1 is SQVTM and CDR2 ANQGSEA. This CDR3 is built from 12 residues. V shed 7 bases and J shed 0 bases, with 6 bases lying between them. This CDR3 reads CSGTANTGELFF. The CDR3 DNA follows: TGCAGCGGGACAGCGAACACCGGGGAGCTGTTTTTT.

Written as DNA, the CDR3 is TGTGCCAGCAGCTTAGTTCAGACGGAGACCCAGTACTTC. Translated, it gives CASSLVQTETQYF. V usage is TRBV7-9 and J usage is TRBJ2-5; no definite D call. The CDR3 runs 13 residues. Germline values: CDR1 SEHNR, CDR2 FQNEAQ (reference sequence). V lost 1 base and J lost 5, with 8 bases in between.

This clonotype was seen ten or more times. The chain has TRBV27 and TRBJ1-1, with D hard to call. Germline loops: CDR1 MNHEY, CDR2 SMNVEV (reference sequence). This CDR3 is built from 13 residues. Trimming took 3 bases from V and 3 from J, leaving 8 bases between them. CDR3: CASSFAPDTEAFF. The CDR3 nucleotides are TGTGCCAGCAGTTTCGCCCCTGACACTGAAGCTTTCTTT.

In its sample, this clonotype was seen many times. The chain is built from TRBV5-6 and TRBJ2-5; weak D call: TRBD2 (5 bases). The ends were cut back, 0 bases at V and 4 bases at J, with 10 bases in the middle. The CDR3 loop spans 14 amino acids. In germline, CDR1 is SGHDT, CDR2 YYEEEE. The CDR3 spells CASSLGPGGETQYF. CDR3 in DNA: TGTGCCAGCAGCTTGGGACCCGGAGGAGAGACCCAGTACTTC.